The 25 T cell receptor beta chains below were found in one sample sequenced in a study of cytomegalovirus exposure and HLA in healthy donors. PCR employed 60 Vbeta and 13 Jbeta primers. The data were produced by immunoSEQ multiplex PCR, yet TCRdb's version contains in-frame clones alone and is incomplete. The sample includes 120,000 to 150,000 clones, 75% to 90% of them seen just once. Input material: PBMCs. Every receptor here comes from a woman aged 25 to 39 in good health and CMV-seronegative.

This clone was recorded once. The chain has TRBV9 and TRBJ1-5, with D maybe TRBD1 (6 bases). This CDR3 contains 15 residues. Germline lookup yields CDR1 SGDLS and CDR2 YYNGEE. V dropped 4 bases and J dropped 3 bases, with 14 bases sitting between them. DNA of the CDR3: TGTGCCAGCAGCCCGAGCCGGGACACCAATCAGCCCCAGCATTTT. Translation gives CASSPSRDTNQPQHF.

This chain joins TRBV9 and TRBJ2-3, with a possible D match to TRBD2 (6 bases). Per germline, CDR1 SGDLS and CDR2 YYNGEE. V was trimmed by 4 bases and J by 4 bases, leaving 13 bases between them. The CDR3 is made up of 14 amino acids. The CDR3: CASSPRLVADTQYF. The CDR3 DNA is TGTGCCAGCAGCCCGCGACTAGTCGCAGATACGCAGTATTTT. Full variable domain (missing parts from reference TRBV9 and TRBJ2-3): DSGVTQTPKHLITATGQRVTLRCSPRSGDLSVYWYQQSLDQGLQFLIQYYNGEERAKGNILERFSAQQFPDLHSELNLSSLELGDSALYFCASSPRLVADTQYFGPGTRLTVL.

The chain joins TRBV27 to TRBJ2-7; 8 bases fit TRBD2. The length of the CDR3 is 15 residues. The germline V gene has CDR1 MNHEY and CDR2 SMNVEV (reference sequence). V was clipped by 4 bases and J by 3 bases; unmatched bases: 8. CDR3 coding DNA: TGTGCCAGCAGTTCCTCAGGGACTAGTGGCTACGAGCAGTACTTC. Residues: CASSSSGTSGYEQYF.

The genes are TRBV5-1 and TRBJ2-2; the D gene is possibly TRBD1 (5 bases). Germline V gene lookup returns CDR1 SGHRS and CDR2 YFSETQ. The CDR3 is made up of 16 amino acids. Trimming took off 0 bases at V and 6 bases at J, with 15 bases between the two ends. In DNA, the CDR3 is TGCGCCAGCAGCTTGGCAGGGAACAATAGCCCCGGGGAGCTGTTTTTT. It encodes CASSLAGNNSPGELFF.

This clone was detected only a few times. The gene calls are TRBV7-9 and TRBJ2-3, with TRBD2 matching over 8 bases. The germline CDR1 and CDR2 sequences are SEHNR and FQNEAQ (reference sequence). With 1 base clipped from V and 4 bases from J, the junction kept 4 bases outside the gene matches. The CDR3 is made up of 15 amino acids. This CDR3 reads CASSLEGREADTQYF. The CDR3 DNA is TGTGCCAGCAGCTTAGAGGGGCGGGAGGCAGATACGCAGTATTTT. Filled out from reference TRBV7-9 and TRBJ2-3, the complete variable domain reads DTGVSQNPRHKITKRGQNVTFRCDPISEHNRLYWYRQTLGQGPEFLTYFQNEAQLEKSRLLSDRFSAERPKGSFSTLEIQRTEQGDSAMYLCASSLEGREADTQYFGPGTRLTVL.

The chain joins TRBV29-1 to TRBJ2-5; tentative D call: TRBD1 (6 bases). Gene TRBJ2-7 matches the end of the DNA better, so the J call may be wrong. The CDR3 extends over 13 amino acids. In germline, CDR1 is SQVTM, CDR2 ANQGSEA. In nucleotides, the CDR3 is TGCAGCGTCCACGAACGACAGGCAAGCGAGCAGTACTTC. Translation: CSVHERQASEQYF.

This clone turned up a few times. The J gene is TRBJ1-1, the V gene TRBV2, with a possible D match to TRBD1 (6 bases). V dropped 6 bases and J dropped 0 bases, with 14 bases sitting between them. The CDR3 length is 15 residues. The V gene's germline CDR1 is SNHLY and CDR2 FYNNEI. The CDR3 is CASRVPGQVNTEAFF. The CDR3 nucleotides read TGTGCCAGCAGGGTCCCGGGACAAGTGAACACTGAAGCTTTCTTT.

The chain joins TRBV27 to TRBJ1-1, with a possible D match to TRBD1 (6 bases). The CDR3 covers 13 residues. V lost 2 bases, J lost 8 bases, and 12 bases lay in between. Germline V gene data show CDR1 as MNHEY and CDR2 as SMNVEV (reference sequence). This CDR3 is CASSLTTGREAFF. Here the CDR3 DNA reads TGTGCCAGCAGTTTAACGACAGGCCGGGAAGCTTTCTTT.

The CDR3 sequence: CASSSGGGAGEKLFF. CDR3 DNA: TGTGCCAGCAGCTCGGGAGGGGGCGCAGGTGAAAAACTGTTTTTT. The gene calls are TRBV9 and TRBJ1-4, with TRBD1 identical over 7 bases. The trim removed 4 bases at V and 7 bases at J, leaving 10 bases unmatched. CDR3 size: 15 residues. Germline CDR1 reads SGDLS; CDR2 reads YYNGEE.

This rearrangement joins TRBV11-3 to TRBJ2-3; D remains unclear. Germline V gene data show CDR1 as SGHNT and CDR2 as YENEEA. CDR3 length: 14 amino acids. Trimming shortened V by 2 bases and J by 2 bases, and 8 bases separated the two germline ends. The CDR3 spells CASSLHTATDTQYF. CDR3 bases: TGTGCCAGCAGCTTACATACAGCCACAGATACGCAGTATTTT.

This chain uses TRBV2 with TRBJ1-2; no clear D gene. The ends were cut back, 5 bases at V and 4 bases at J, with 20 bases in the middle. Germline lookup yields CDR1 SNHLY and CDR2 FYNNEI. The CDR3 is made up of 16 amino acids. The CDR3, as DNA: TGTGCCAGCAGTCCGGTCTGGAGACCCGAGGGCTATGGCTACACCTTC. Its protein product is CASSPVWRPEGYGYTF.

V is TRBV5-1 and J is TRBJ2-1, with TRBD2 as a possible D gene (6 bases). The V end lost 4 bases, the J end lost 5 bases, and 10 bases lay between the germline ends. The CDR3 extends over 13 amino acids. Germline CDR1 SGHRS, CDR2 YFSETQ. The CDR3 loop reads CASSERVDNEQFF. CDR3 sequence (DNA): TGCGCCAGCAGCGAGCGGGTCGACAATGAGCAGTTCTTC.

The V call is TRBV5-6, the J call TRBJ1-5; no clear D. CDR1 and CDR2 (germline): SGHDT, YYEEEE. CDR3 length: 14 residues. Trimming took 5 bases from V and 3 from J, leaving 12 bases between them. The DNA for the CDR3 is TGTGCCAGCAGACAGTTGGCAGACAATCAGCCCCAGCATTTT. It codes for CASRQLADNQPQHF.

The table lists this clone with a count of one. The genes are TRBV2 and TRBJ2-5, with TRBD1 matching over 9 bases. TRBJ2-7 matches the DNA end more closely, so the J call is doubtful. The CDR3 contains 14 residues. CDR1 is SNHLY, CDR2 FYNNEI, per germline. The CDR3 bases are TGTGCCAGCCAACCGGGACAGGGTCGGTACGAGCAGTACTTC. It codes for CASQPGQGRYEQYF.

Many counts were recorded for this clone. The rearrangement uses TRBV2 and TRBJ2-3; D unclear. Trimming took off 6 bases at V and 2 bases at J, with 12 bases between the two ends. The germline V gene encodes CDR1 SNHLY and CDR2 FYNNEI. The CDR3 covers 14 residues. The CDR3 nucleotides are TGTGCCAGCAGACCGACTCCCTCCACAGATACGCAGTATTTT. Translating gives CASRPTPSTDTQYF.

The chain couples TRBV10-3 to TRBJ2-3; 11 positions match TRBD2. CDR1 is ENHRY, CDR2 SYGVKD, per germline. There are 16 residues in the CDR3. Trimming removed 4 bases from V and 6 bases from J; junction bases left unmatched: 9. The CDR3 sequence is CAISGTGLAVLDTQYF. In DNA, the CDR3 is TGTGCCATCAGTGGGACGGGACTAGCGGTCTTGGATACGCAGTATTTT.

The chain recombines TRBV19 with TRBJ2-1; TRBD2 matches 13 bases. CDR3 size: 15 residues. CDR1 and CDR2 from the germline V gene are LNHDA and SQIVND (reference sequence). Unmatched junction bases numbered 5, after V lost 4 bases and J lost 8 bases. CDR3 in amino acids: CASSTLAGGFDEQFF. CDR3 DNA sequence: TGTGCCAGTAGTACACTAGCGGGGGGGTTTGATGAGCAGTTCTTC.

The rearrangement links TRBV9 to TRBJ1-2; weak D call: TRBD1 (5 bases). Trimming took off 0 bases at V and 2 bases at J, with 8 bases between the two ends. The CDR3 length is 14 residues. Looked up from germline, CDR1 is SGDLS and CDR2 is YYNGEE. CDR3 nucleotides: TGTGCCAGCAGCGTAGAGGCAGGGAACTATGGCTACACCTTC. Translation gives CASSVEAGNYGYTF.

The chain has TRBV9 and TRBJ2-1, with TRBD2 identical over 11 bases. The V and J ends lost 4 bases and 3 bases, in that order; junction bases with no gene match: 6. Germline V gives CDR1 SGDLS, CDR2 YYNGEE. The CDR3 sequence is 16 residues long. The CDR3 DNA is TGTGCCAGCAGCCGAAGCCTAGCGGGGGGCTACAATGAGCAGTTCTTC. Translation: CASSRSLAGGYNEQFF.

This clone has just one count. The chain joins TRBV25-1 to TRBJ2-1; D may be TRBD2 (6 bases). The CDR3 has 14 residues. Per the germline V gene, CDR1 is MGHDK and CDR2 is SYGVNS. The V gene lost 0 bases and the J gene lost 7 bases, with 10 bases spanning the gap. This chain's CDR3 is CASSEYARGNEQFF. CDR3 nucleotide sequence: TGTGCCAGCAGTGAATATGCCCGGGGGAATGAGCAGTTCTTC.

This chain uses TRBV19 with TRBJ2-1; D is perhaps TRBD1 (6 bases). Germline V CDR1 and CDR2: LNHDA, SQIVND (reference sequence). There are 16 residues in the CDR3. V was cut by 3 bases and J by 7 bases, with 19 bases left in between. The CDR3 nucleotides are TGTGCCAGTAGTATGAACCCGGGACACAAAAGTAATGAGCAGTTCTTC. The encoded protein is CASSMNPGHKSNEQFF.

The genes are TRBV4-1 and TRBJ2-3, with D possibly TRBD2 on 5 matching bases. The CDR3 contains 16 residues. V was pared by 4 bases and J by 5 bases, with 19 bases between. Germline V gives CDR1 MGHRA, CDR2 YSYEKL. DNA of the CDR3: TGCGCCAGCAGCCGAGCCCCGAGAGGGCATGGAGATACGCAGTATTTT. Amino acids: CASSRAPRGHGDTQYF.

This sequence joins TRBV18 and TRBJ2-2, with D possibly matching TRBD1 (7 bases). The CDR3 covers 16 residues. V was cut by 3 bases and J by 1 base, with 12 bases left in between. CDR1 and CDR2 (germline): KGHSH, LQKENI. CDR3 nucleotides: TGTGCCAGCTCACCCCGGCAGGGGGGGAACACCGGGGAGCTGTTTTTT. Translation gives CASSPRQGGNTGELFF.

This chain uses TRBV7-8 with TRBJ2-5, with 8 nucleotides matching TRBD1. The CDR3 runs 17 residues. With V trimmed by 1 base and J by 0 bases, 7 bases remained unmatched. Germline CDR1 and CDR2: SGHVS and FQNEAQ. This CDR3 reads CASSLEAGGADQETQYF. DNA for the CDR3: TGTGCCAGCAGCTTAGAAGCAGGGGGCGCTGACCAAGAGACCCAGTACTTC.

V and J are TRBV5-4 and TRBJ2-3; perhaps TRBD1 as D (5 bases). Germline V gene data show CDR1 as SGHNT and CDR2 as YYREEE (reference sequence). This CDR3 spans 14 amino acids. The V end lost 3 bases, the J end lost 1 base, and 9 bases lay between the germline ends. Here the CDR3 reads CASSSIQGTDTQYF. The DNA for the CDR3 is TGTGCCAGCAGCTCCATACAGGGCACAGATACGCAGTATTTT.